A selection of T cell receptor beta chains follows, all from one sample in a study of T cell changes during pregnancy in multiple sclerosis. Assay: immunoSEQ multiplex PCR; the TCRdb copy retains only in-frame clones and omits some. The table has roughly 53,000 clones, approximately 92% seen once; the top ten hold less than 0.85%. The sample here was CD4+ T cells from peripheral blood mononuclear cells, taken in the third trimester of pregnancy. The source is a female donor with multiple sclerosis, enrolled in a pregnancy study. CDR3s include the opening cysteine and the closing phenylalanine or tryptophan. The order of the fields is clone size, J gene, CDR3 length, D gene, V gene, CDR3 DNA, CDR3 protein. A D gene is named only where the DNA matches it firmly. The size field is filled for only some rows; it gives once, few, many or a size class.

clone_size: NA
j_call: TRBJ2-2
cdr3_length: 15
d_call: TRBD2
v_call: TRBV29-1
cdr3_nt: TGCAGCGTGAGGGAGGGGGGACTAGCGACCGGGGAGCTGTTTTTT
cdr3_aa: CSVREGGLATGELFF

clone_size: NA
j_call: TRBJ2-7
cdr3_length: 11
d_call: TRBD2
v_call: TRBV6-6
cdr3_nt: TGTGCCAGCAGCGGGGGGAGCGAGCAGTACTTC
cdr3_aa: CASSGGSEQYF

clone_size: NA
j_call: TRBJ2-3
cdr3_length: 15
d_call: TRBD2
v_call: TRBV2
cdr3_nt: TGTGCCAGTAGACGACTAGCTTCTCACACAGATACGCAGTATTTT
cdr3_aa: CASRRLASHTDTQYF

clone_size: NA
j_call: TRBJ2-2
cdr3_length: 14
d_call: NA
v_call: TRBV11-2
cdr3_nt: TGTGCCAGCAGCTTAGCAGCGAACACCGGGGAGCTGTTTTTT
cdr3_aa: CASSLAANTGELFF

clone_size: NA
j_call: TRBJ2-7
cdr3_length: 14
d_call: NA
v_call: TRBV2
cdr3_nt: TGTGCCAGCAGTGGACGAGGTCACCGCGACGAGCAGTACTTC
cdr3_aa: CASSGRGHRDEQYF

clone_size: few
j_call: TRBJ2-7
cdr3_length: 13
d_call: NA
v_call: TRBV2
cdr3_nt: TGTGCCACCGGGGGTCGCAGCTCCTACGAGCAGTACTTC
cdr3_aa: CATGGRSSYEQYF

clone_size: NA
j_call: TRBJ2-7
cdr3_length: 12
d_call: NA
v_call: TRBV4-1
cdr3_nt: TGCGCCAGCAGCCAGAGCTCCTACGAGCAGTACTTC
cdr3_aa: CASSQSSYEQYF

clone_size: NA
j_call: TRBJ1-3
cdr3_length: 17
d_call: NA
v_call: TRBV7-9
cdr3_nt: TGTGCCAGCAGCGCACGGGGTGGGGACTCCTCTGGAAACACCATATATTTT
cdr3_aa: CASSARGGDSSGNTIYF

clone_size: NA
j_call: TRBJ2-5
cdr3_length: 16
d_call: TRBD2
v_call: TRBV4-1
cdr3_nt: TGCGCCAGCAGCCAAGATTGGGGAGGGTCACGGGAGACCCAGTACTTC
cdr3_aa: CASSQDWGGSRETQYF

clone_size: NA
j_call: TRBJ2-3
cdr3_length: 13
d_call: TRBD1
v_call: TRBV29-1
cdr3_nt: TGCAGCCACGGGACAGGGACGACAGATACGCAGTATTTT
cdr3_aa: CSHGTGTTDTQYF

clone_size: NA
j_call: TRBJ2-1
cdr3_length: 15
d_call: TRBD1
v_call: TRBV14
cdr3_nt: TGTGCCAGCAGCCAATTGGGGACAGGGACCAATGAGCAGTTCTTC
cdr3_aa: CASSQLGTGTNEQFF

clone_size: few
j_call: TRBJ1-3
cdr3_length: 16
d_call: TRBD1
v_call: TRBV5-1
cdr3_nt: TGCGCCAGCAGCTGGACAGGGGGCGCTTCTGGAAACACCATATATTTT
cdr3_aa: CASSWTGGASGNTIYF

clone_size: NA
j_call: TRBJ1-2
cdr3_length: 17
d_call: TRBD1
v_call: TRBV15
cdr3_nt: TGTGCCACCAGCAGAGATCTTACAGGGGAGGTCGACTATGGCTACACCTTC
cdr3_aa: CATSRDLTGEVDYGYTF

clone_size: NA
j_call: TRBJ2-5
cdr3_length: 13
d_call: NA
v_call: TRBV19
cdr3_nt: TGTGCCAGTAGTATTCGTGTCCAAGAGACCCAGTACTTC
cdr3_aa: CASSIRVQETQYF

clone_size: NA
j_call: TRBJ2-6
cdr3_length: 14
d_call: NA
v_call: TRBV2
cdr3_nt: TGTGCCAGCAGCCGAGGAGCTGGGGCCAACGTCCTGACTTTC
cdr3_aa: CASSRGAGANVLTF

clone_size: NA
j_call: TRBJ2-3
cdr3_length: 15
d_call: TRBD2
v_call: TRBV30
cdr3_nt: TGTGCCTGGACCCCGGGACTAGCGGGAAAAGATACGCAGTATTTT
cdr3_aa: CAWTPGLAGKDTQYF

clone_size: once
j_call: TRBJ2-2
cdr3_length: 16
d_call: NA
v_call: TRBV5-1
cdr3_nt: TGCGCCAGCACCCTCAGCACGGGGGCGAACACCGGGGAGCTGTTTTTT
cdr3_aa: CASTLSTGANTGELFF

clone_size: NA
j_call: TRBJ2-7
cdr3_length: 15
d_call: TRBD1
v_call: TRBV5-5
cdr3_nt: TGTGCCAGCAGCTTCTCTGGGACAGACCTCTACGAGCAGTACTTC
cdr3_aa: CASSFSGTDLYEQYF

clone_size: NA
j_call: TRBJ1-5
cdr3_length: 15
d_call: TRBD1
v_call: TRBV2
cdr3_nt: TGTGCCAGCAATCCAGGACAGGGCCTCAATCAGCCCCAGCATTTT
cdr3_aa: CASNPGQGLNQPQHF

clone_size: NA
j_call: TRBJ2-3
cdr3_length: 13
d_call: NA
v_call: TRBV19
cdr3_nt: TGTGCCAGTAGTCCGACTAGCACAGATACGCAGTATTTT
cdr3_aa: CASSPTSTDTQYF

clone_size: NA
j_call: TRBJ2-3
cdr3_length: 15
d_call: TRBD1
v_call: TRBV5-6
cdr3_nt: TGTGCCAGCAGCTTGTATGACAGGGAAACAGATACGCAGTATTTT
cdr3_aa: CASSLYDRETDTQYF

clone_size: NA
j_call: TRBJ2-3
cdr3_length: 14
d_call: NA
v_call: TRBV5-4
cdr3_nt: TGTGCCAGCAGCTTGGGACAGCGCACAGATACGCAGTATTTT
cdr3_aa: CASSLGQRTDTQYF

clone_size: NA
j_call: TRBJ1-2
cdr3_length: 12
d_call: NA
v_call: TRBV28
cdr3_nt: TGTGCCAGCACATCCGGGGGTCTCGGCTACACCTTC
cdr3_aa: CASTSGGLGYTF

clone_size: NA
j_call: TRBJ2-3
cdr3_length: 16
d_call: TRBD2
v_call: TRBV19
cdr3_nt: TGTGCCAGTAGGTACACTCTAGCGGCAAGCACAGATACGCAGTATTTT
cdr3_aa: CASRYTLAASTDTQYF

clone_size: NA
j_call: TRBJ2-7
cdr3_length: 15
d_call: NA
v_call: TRBV7-3
cdr3_nt: TGTGCCAGCAGCCCCGGACTCGTTAAGGCATACGAGCAGTACTTC
cdr3_aa: CASSPGLVKAYEQYF

clone_size: NA
j_call: TRBJ2-1
cdr3_length: 16
d_call: TRBD1
v_call: TRBV25-1
cdr3_nt: TGTGCCAGCAGTGCCTCCGGGACAGGGTTACGAGGTGAGCAGTTCTTC
cdr3_aa: CASSASGTGLRGEQFF

clone_size: NA
j_call: TRBJ1-2
cdr3_length: 16
d_call: TRBD1
v_call: TRBV28
cdr3_nt: TGTGCCAGCAGCTCCATAACCCGGACAGGGGGCCATGGCTACACCTTC
cdr3_aa: CASSSITRTGGHGYTF

clone_size: NA
j_call: TRBJ2-1
cdr3_length: 15
d_call: NA
v_call: TRBV25-1
cdr3_nt: TGTGCCAGCGCTCCCCGGGACTTATACAACAATGAGCAGTTCTTC
cdr3_aa: CASAPRDLYNNEQFF

clone_size: NA
j_call: TRBJ2-7
cdr3_length: 14
d_call: NA
v_call: TRBV5-1
cdr3_nt: TGCGCCAGCAGCCCCCAAAGGGGGACCTACGAGCAGTACTTC
cdr3_aa: CASSPQRGTYEQYF

clone_size: NA
j_call: TRBJ2-7
cdr3_length: 12
d_call: TRBD2
v_call: TRBV28
cdr3_nt: TGTGCCAGCGGGACTAGCGGGAGGGGACAGTACTTC
cdr3_aa: CASGTSGRGQYF

clone_size: NA
j_call: TRBJ2-3
cdr3_length: 14
d_call: NA
v_call: TRBV5-1
cdr3_nt: TGCGCCAGCAGCTTGGCCTTGAGCGACGATACGCAGTATTTT
cdr3_aa: CASSLALSDDTQYF

clone_size: NA
j_call: TRBJ2-7
cdr3_length: 18
d_call: NA
v_call: TRBV1
cdr3_nt: TGCACCAGCAGCCAAGGTCCCTTACTAGCGGGAGTCGCCTACGAGCAGTACTTC
cdr3_aa: CTSSQGPLLAGVAYEQYF

clone_size: NA
j_call: TRBJ2-1
cdr3_length: 14
d_call: TRBD1
v_call: TRBV11-2
cdr3_nt: TGTGCCAGCACCGACAGGGGAGCCTACAATGAGCAGTTCTTC
cdr3_aa: CASTDRGAYNEQFF

clone_size: NA
j_call: TRBJ2-1
cdr3_length: 16
d_call: TRBD2
v_call: TRBV2
cdr3_nt: TGTGCCAGCAGGCGACTAGCGGGAGGGCCTAGAGATGAGCAGTTCTTC
cdr3_aa: CASRRLAGGPRDEQFF

clone_size: once
j_call: TRBJ2-7
cdr3_length: 14
d_call: NA
v_call: TRBV14
cdr3_nt: TGTGCCAGCAGACCCGCAGGAGGATCCTACGAGCAGTACTTC
cdr3_aa: CASRPAGGSYEQYF

clone_size: NA
j_call: TRBJ1-4
cdr3_length: 15
d_call: NA
v_call: TRBV2
cdr3_nt: TGTGCCAGCAGTGCTGACGGACCGCAGGGTGAAAAACTGTTTTTT
cdr3_aa: CASSADGPQGEKLFF

clone_size: NA
j_call: TRBJ2-1
cdr3_length: 16
d_call: TRBD2
v_call: TRBV9
cdr3_nt: TGTGCCAGCAGCGTAGGGACTAGCGCCGTGGGAAGTGAGCAGTTCTTC
cdr3_aa: CASSVGTSAVGSEQFF

clone_size: NA
j_call: TRBJ2-5
cdr3_length: 18
d_call: NA
v_call: TRBV27
cdr3_nt: TGTGCCAGCAGTTTAAATATGGGTTTGGGGGGGCGAGCGGAGACCCAGTACTTC
cdr3_aa: CASSLNMGLGGRAETQYF

clone_size: NA
j_call: TRBJ2-2
cdr3_length: 16
d_call: TRBD2
v_call: TRBV7-9
cdr3_nt: TGTGCCAGCAGCTTTGCCGGGACTAGTTTTACCGGGGAGCTGTTTTTT
cdr3_aa: CASSFAGTSFTGELFF

clone_size: NA
j_call: TRBJ2-1
cdr3_length: 16
d_call: NA
v_call: TRBV9
cdr3_nt: TGTGCCAGCGGAGAGGAGGGAGCCCCTTCCTACAATGAGCAGTTCTTC
cdr3_aa: CASGEEGAPSYNEQFF

clone_size: NA
j_call: TRBJ2-5
cdr3_length: 15
d_call: TRBD1
v_call: TRBV2
cdr3_nt: TGTGCCAGCAGTGGCGGGACAGGCTACCAAGAGACCCAGTACTTC
cdr3_aa: CASSGGTGYQETQYF

clone_size: NA
j_call: TRBJ1-2
cdr3_length: 14
d_call: NA
v_call: TRBV7-9
cdr3_nt: TGTGCCAGCAGCCGTGGCTCAGGAATCTATGGCTACACCTTC
cdr3_aa: CASSRGSGIYGYTF

clone_size: NA
j_call: TRBJ2-5
cdr3_length: 12
d_call: NA
v_call: TRBV6-5
cdr3_nt: TGTGCCAGCAGTCACTCCGAAGAGACCCAGTACTTC
cdr3_aa: CASSHSEETQYF

clone_size: NA
j_call: TRBJ2-7
cdr3_length: 12
d_call: TRBD1
v_call: TRBV28
cdr3_nt: TGTGCCAGCAGTAACAGGGGGAACGAGCAGTACTTC
cdr3_aa: CASSNRGNEQYF

clone_size: NA
j_call: TRBJ2-7
cdr3_length: 16
d_call: NA
v_call: TRBV28
cdr3_nt: TGTGCCAGCAGTTCCCCCTTCGGAGGAGGGCCGGAAGAGCAGTACTTC
cdr3_aa: CASSSPFGGGPEEQYF

clone_size: NA
j_call: TRBJ2-5
cdr3_length: 16
d_call: NA
v_call: TRBV2
cdr3_nt: TGTGCCAGCAGTGAATTTCCCGGGTTTGATGGGGAGACCCAGTACTTC
cdr3_aa: CASSEFPGFDGETQYF

clone_size: NA
j_call: TRBJ2-1
cdr3_length: 13
d_call: NA
v_call: TRBV5-1
cdr3_nt: TGCGCCAGCATTCAGGGGTTCTACAATGAGCAGTTCTTC
cdr3_aa: CASIQGFYNEQFF

clone_size: NA
j_call: TRBJ2-1
cdr3_length: 14
d_call: TRBD1
v_call: TRBV19
cdr3_nt: TGTGCCAGTAGTACCGGGACAGAGGGCAATGAGCAGTTCTTC
cdr3_aa: CASSTGTEGNEQFF

clone_size: once
j_call: TRBJ2-1
cdr3_length: 17
d_call: TRBD1
v_call: TRBV7-2
cdr3_nt: TGTGCCAGCAGCACCAGATCCGGGACAGGGTTGGGCGGTGAGCAGTTCTTC
cdr3_aa: CASSTRSGTGLGGEQFF

clone_size: NA
j_call: TRBJ2-1
cdr3_length: 11
d_call: NA
v_call: TRBV20-1
cdr3_nt: TGCAGTGCTAGGCGGACTAACGAGCAGTTCTTC
cdr3_aa: CSARRTNEQFF

clone_size: NA
j_call: TRBJ2-5
cdr3_length: 14
d_call: TRBD2
v_call: TRBV9
cdr3_nt: TGTGCCAGCAGTCGTTCTCCGGGGGGGGAGACCCAGTACTTC
cdr3_aa: CASSRSPGGETQYF

clone_size: NA
j_call: TRBJ2-1
cdr3_length: 16
d_call: TRBD2
v_call: TRBV19
cdr3_nt: TGTGCCAGTAGTATAGGGGGGACTAAAACTCACAATGAGCAGTTCTTC
cdr3_aa: CASSIGGTKTHNEQFF

clone_size: NA
j_call: TRBJ2-4
cdr3_length: 22
d_call: TRBD2
v_call: TRBV19
cdr3_nt: TGTGCCAGTAGTAAGACCCGGGGGGGGCCGGGACTAGCGGGAGGACCAAAAAACATTCAGTACTTC
cdr3_aa: CASSKTRGGPGLAGGPKNIQYF

clone_size: NA
j_call: TRBJ2-1
cdr3_length: 13
d_call: TRBD1
v_call: TRBV13
cdr3_nt: TGTGCCTCCAAACCGGGACAGGGCAATGAGCAGTTCTTC
cdr3_aa: CASKPGQGNEQFF

clone_size: NA
j_call: TRBJ2-2
cdr3_length: 16
d_call: TRBD1
v_call: TRBV7-2
cdr3_nt: TGTGCCAGCAGCACTAGGGACAGACCGAACACCGGGGAGCTGTTTTTT
cdr3_aa: CASSTRDRPNTGELFF

clone_size: NA
j_call: TRBJ2-1
cdr3_length: 12
d_call: TRBD2
v_call: TRBV2
cdr3_nt: TGTGCCAGCAGTGATCAGGGACTAGAGGAGTTCTTC
cdr3_aa: CASSDQGLEEFF

clone_size: few
j_call: TRBJ2-2
cdr3_length: 17
d_call: TRBD2
v_call: TRBV9
cdr3_nt: TGTGCCAGCAGCGTAGGGCTAGCGGGAGTACGGGCCGGGGAGCTGTTTTTT
cdr3_aa: CASSVGLAGVRAGELFF

clone_size: NA
j_call: TRBJ2-7
cdr3_length: 17
d_call: NA
v_call: TRBV19
cdr3_nt: TGTGCCAGTAGTATATCCATCTCTACCACTCTTCCCTACGAGCAGTACTTC
cdr3_aa: CASSISISTTLPYEQYF

clone_size: NA
j_call: TRBJ2-7
cdr3_length: 14
d_call: NA
v_call: TRBV11-2
cdr3_nt: TGTGCCAGCAGCTTATTTACAGGTTCCTACGAGCAGTACTTC
cdr3_aa: CASSLFTGSYEQYF